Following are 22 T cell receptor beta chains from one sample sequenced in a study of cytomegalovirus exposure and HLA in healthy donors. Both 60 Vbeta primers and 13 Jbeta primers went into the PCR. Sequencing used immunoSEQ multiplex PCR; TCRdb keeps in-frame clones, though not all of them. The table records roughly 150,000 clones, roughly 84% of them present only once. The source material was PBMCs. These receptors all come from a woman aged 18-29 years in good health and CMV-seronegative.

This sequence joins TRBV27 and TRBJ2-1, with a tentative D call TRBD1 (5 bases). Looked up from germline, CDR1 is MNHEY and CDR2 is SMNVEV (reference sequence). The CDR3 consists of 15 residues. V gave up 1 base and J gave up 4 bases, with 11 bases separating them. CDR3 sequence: CASSLYGAGYNEQFF. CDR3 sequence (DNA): TGTGCCAGCAGTTTATATGGGGCAGGGTACAATGAGCAGTTCTTC.

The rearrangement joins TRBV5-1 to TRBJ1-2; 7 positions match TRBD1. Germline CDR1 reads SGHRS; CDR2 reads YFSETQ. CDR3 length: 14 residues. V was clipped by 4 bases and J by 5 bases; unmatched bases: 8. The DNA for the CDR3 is TGCGCCAGCAGCCCTACAGGGGACGAATATGGCTACACCTTC. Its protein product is CASSPTGDEYGYTF.

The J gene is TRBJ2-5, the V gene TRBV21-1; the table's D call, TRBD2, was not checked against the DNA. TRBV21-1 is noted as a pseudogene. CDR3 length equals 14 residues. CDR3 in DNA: TGTGCCAGCAGCAAAGCCGACTCCCAGAAGACCCAGTACTTC. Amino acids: CASSKADSQKTQYF.

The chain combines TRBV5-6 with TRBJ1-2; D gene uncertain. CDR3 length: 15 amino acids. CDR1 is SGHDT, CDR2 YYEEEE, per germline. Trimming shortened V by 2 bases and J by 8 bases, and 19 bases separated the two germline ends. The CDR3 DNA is TGTGCCAGCAGCTTTTCGGTCGGGAACCTTTGGGGCTACACCTTC. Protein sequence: CASSFSVGNLWGYTF.

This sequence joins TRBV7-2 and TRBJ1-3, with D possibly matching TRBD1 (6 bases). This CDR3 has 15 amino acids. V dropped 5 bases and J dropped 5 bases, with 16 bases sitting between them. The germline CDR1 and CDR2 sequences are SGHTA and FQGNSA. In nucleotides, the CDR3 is TGTGCCAGCAGCCCAGACAGGTCACTTCGAAACACCATATATTTT. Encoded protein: CASSPDRSLRNTIYF.

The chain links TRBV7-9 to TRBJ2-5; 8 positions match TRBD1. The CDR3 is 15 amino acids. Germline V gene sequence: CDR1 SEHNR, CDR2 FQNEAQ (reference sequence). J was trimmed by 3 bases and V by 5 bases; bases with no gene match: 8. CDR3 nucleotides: TGTGCCAGCAGCACCATAGGACAGGGCGAAGAGACCCAGTACTTC. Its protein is CASSTIGQGEETQYF.

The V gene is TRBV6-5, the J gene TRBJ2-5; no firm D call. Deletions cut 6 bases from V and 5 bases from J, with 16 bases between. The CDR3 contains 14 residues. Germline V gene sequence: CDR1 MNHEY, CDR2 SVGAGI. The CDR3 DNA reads TGTGCCAGCAGCCGAGGTACCGATGGGGAGACCCAGTACTTC. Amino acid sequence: CASSRGTDGETQYF.

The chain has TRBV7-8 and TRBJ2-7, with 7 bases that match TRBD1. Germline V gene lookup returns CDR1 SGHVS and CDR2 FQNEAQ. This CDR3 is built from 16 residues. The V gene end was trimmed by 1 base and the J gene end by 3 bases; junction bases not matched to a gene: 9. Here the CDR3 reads CASSLGWARGYYEQYF. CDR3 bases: TGTGCCAGCAGCTTAGGCTGGGCCAGGGGGTACTACGAGCAGTACTTC.

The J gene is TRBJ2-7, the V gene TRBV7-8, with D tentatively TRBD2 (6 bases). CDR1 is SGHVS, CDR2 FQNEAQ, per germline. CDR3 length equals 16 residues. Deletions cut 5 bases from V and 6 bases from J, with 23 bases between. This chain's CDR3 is CASSPHPAGGPSEQYF. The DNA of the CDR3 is TGTGCCAGCAGCCCGCATCCAGCGGGCGGCCCGAGCGAGCAGTACTTC.

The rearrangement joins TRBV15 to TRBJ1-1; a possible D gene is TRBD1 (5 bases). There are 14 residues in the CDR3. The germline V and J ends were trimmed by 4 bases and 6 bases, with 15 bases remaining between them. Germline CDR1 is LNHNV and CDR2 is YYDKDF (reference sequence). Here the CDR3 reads CATSNRGRGAEAFF. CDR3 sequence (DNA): TGTGCCACCAGCAACCGAGGCCGGGGGGCTGAAGCTTTCTTT.

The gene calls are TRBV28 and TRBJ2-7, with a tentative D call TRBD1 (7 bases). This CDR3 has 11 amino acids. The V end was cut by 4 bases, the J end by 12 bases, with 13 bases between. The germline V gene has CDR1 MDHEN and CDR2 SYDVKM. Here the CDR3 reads CASSSSGGMYF. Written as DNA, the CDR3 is TGTGCCAGCAGTTCCTCAGGGGGGATGTACTTC. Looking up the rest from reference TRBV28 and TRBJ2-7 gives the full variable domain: DVKVTQSSRYLVKRTGEKVFLECVQDMDHENMFWYRQDPGLGLRLIYFSYDVKMKEKGDIPEGYSVSREKKERFSLILESASTNQTSMYLCASSSSGGMYFGPGTRLTVT.

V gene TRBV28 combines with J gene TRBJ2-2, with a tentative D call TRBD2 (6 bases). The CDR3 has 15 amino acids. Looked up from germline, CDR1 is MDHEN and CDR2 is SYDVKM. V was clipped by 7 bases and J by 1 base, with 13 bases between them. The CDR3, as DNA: TGTGCCAGCAACACCGGGACTGAGAACACCGGGGAGCTGTTTTTT. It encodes CASNTGTENTGELFF.

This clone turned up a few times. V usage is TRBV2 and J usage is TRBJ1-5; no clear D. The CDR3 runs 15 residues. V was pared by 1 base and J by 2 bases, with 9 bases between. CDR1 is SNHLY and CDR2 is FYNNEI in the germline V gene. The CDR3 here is CASSEVGNGNQPQHF. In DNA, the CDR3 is TGTGCCAGCAGTGAAGTCGGTAACGGCAATCAGCCCCAGCATTTT. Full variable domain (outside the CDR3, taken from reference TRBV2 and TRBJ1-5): EPEVTQTPSHQVTQMGQEVILRCVPISNHLYFYWYRQILGQKVEFLVSFYNNEISEKSEIFDDQFSVERPDGSNFTLKIRSTKLEDSAMYFCASSEVGNGNQPQHFGDGTRLSIL.

CDR3 loop: CACLSQRAASYEQYF. CDR3 nucleotide sequence: TGTGCCTGCCTAAGCCAGAGGGCAGCATCCTACGAGCAGTACTTC. The rearrangement links TRBV30 to TRBJ2-7, with a weak D call TRBD2 (5 bases). The V gene's germline CDR1 is GTSNPN and CDR2 SVGIG (reference sequence). V was cut by 6 bases and J by 1 base, with 19 bases left in between. There are 15 residues in the CDR3.

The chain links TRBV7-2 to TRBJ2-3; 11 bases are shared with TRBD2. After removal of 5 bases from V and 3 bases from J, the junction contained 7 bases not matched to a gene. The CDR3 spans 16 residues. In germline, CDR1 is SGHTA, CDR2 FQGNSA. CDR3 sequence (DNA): TGTGCCAGCAGCCCGCGACTAGCGGGGACGACAGATACGCAGTATTTT. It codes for CASSPRLAGTTDTQYF.

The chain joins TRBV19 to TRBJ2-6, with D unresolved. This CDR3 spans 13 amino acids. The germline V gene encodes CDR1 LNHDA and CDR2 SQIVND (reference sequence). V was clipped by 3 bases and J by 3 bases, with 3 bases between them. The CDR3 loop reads CASSIGGANVLTF. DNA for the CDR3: TGTGCCAGTAGTATCGGTGGGGCCAACGTCCTGACTTTC.

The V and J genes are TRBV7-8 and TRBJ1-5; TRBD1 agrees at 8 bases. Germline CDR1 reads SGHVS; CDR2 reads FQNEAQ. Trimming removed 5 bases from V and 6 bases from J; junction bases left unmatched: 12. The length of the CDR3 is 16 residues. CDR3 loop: CASSPKRTGRGQPQHF. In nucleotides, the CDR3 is TGTGCCAGCAGCCCCAAGAGGACAGGGAGGGGTCAGCCCCAGCATTTT.

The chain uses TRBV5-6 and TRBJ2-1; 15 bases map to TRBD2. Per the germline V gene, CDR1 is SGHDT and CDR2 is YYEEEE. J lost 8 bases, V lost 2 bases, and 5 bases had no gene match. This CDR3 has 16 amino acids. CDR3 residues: CASSFRTSGGADEQFF. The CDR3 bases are TGTGCCAGCAGCTTCCGGACTAGCGGGGGGGCAGATGAGCAGTTCTTC.

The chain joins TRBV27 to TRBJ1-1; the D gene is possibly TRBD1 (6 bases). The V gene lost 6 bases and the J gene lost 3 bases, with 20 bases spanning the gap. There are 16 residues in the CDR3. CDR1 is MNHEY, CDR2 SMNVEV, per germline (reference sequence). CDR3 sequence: CASREDRSFRDTEAFF. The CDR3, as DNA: TGTGCCAGCAGGGAGGACAGAAGTTTTCGGGACACTGAAGCTTTCTTT.

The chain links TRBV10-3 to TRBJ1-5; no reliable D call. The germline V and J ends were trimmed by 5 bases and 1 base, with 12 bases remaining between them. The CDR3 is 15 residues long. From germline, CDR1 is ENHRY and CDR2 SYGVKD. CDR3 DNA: TGTGCCATCAGTATGTCCGAGCTAAGCAATCAGCCCCAGCATTTT. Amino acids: CAISMSELSNQPQHF.

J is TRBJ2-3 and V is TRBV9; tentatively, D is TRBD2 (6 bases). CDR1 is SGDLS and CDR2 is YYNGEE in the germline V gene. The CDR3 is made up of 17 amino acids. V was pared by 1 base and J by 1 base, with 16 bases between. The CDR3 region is CASSVRSAGRGTDTQYF. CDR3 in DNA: TGTGCCAGCAGCGTACGTTCTGCGGGACGGGGCACAGATACGCAGTATTTT.

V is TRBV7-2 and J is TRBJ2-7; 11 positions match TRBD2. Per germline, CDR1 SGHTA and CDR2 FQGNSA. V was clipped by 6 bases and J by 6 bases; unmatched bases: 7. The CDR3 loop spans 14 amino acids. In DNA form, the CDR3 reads TGTGCCAGCAGTAAGGGACTAGCGGCCGTCGAGCAGTACTTC. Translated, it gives CASSKGLAAVEQYF. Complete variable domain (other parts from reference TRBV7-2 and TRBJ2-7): GAGVSQSPSNKVTEKGKDVELRCDPISGHTALYWYRQSLGQGLEFLIYFQGNSAPDKSGLPSDRFSAERTGGSVSTLTIQRTQQEDSAVYLCASSKGLAAVEQYFGPGTRLTVT.